This T cell receptor beta chain was captured in a study of cytomegalovirus exposure and HLA in healthy donors. Study-wide results and limits: Accounts indicate the classifier identified cytomegalovirus status with strong specificity and sensitivity. That first-cohort TCR clusters tended to co-occur in the approximately 110 validation repertoires was found in a later analysis. Investigators reported around 150 TCR beta chains as tied to cytomegalovirus. Despite most TCR sequences being rare, some public TCRs occurred in many donors.

Libraries were prepared by immunoSEQ multiplex PCR; TCRdb keeps only in-frame clonotypes and omits some of them. Among about 120,000 clones listed, about 88% were seen once. With respect to this clone: Its antigen is still unknown.

Trimming stripped 1 base from V and 5 bases from J, with 9 bases between. The CDR3 loop spans 12 amino acids. Germline values: CDR1 GTSNPN, CDR2 SVGIG (reference sequence). The chain employs TRBV30 and TRBJ2-7; tentative D call: TRBD1 (6 bases). This clonotype was obtained from a woman in her late teens or twenties in good health and CMV-seronegative. Sequencing was done on a sample of PBMCs. CDR3 bases: TGTGCCTGGAGTGCTACAGGGAACGAGCAGTACTTC. This translates into CAWSATGNEQYF.